This T cell receptor beta chain was captured by sequencing in a study of early T cells in non-severe SARS-CoV-2 infection (dated by TCRdb to the early 2020s). Turning to the overall study: Bulk RNA from unsorted whole blood was used for TCR sequencing, so alpha and beta chains could not be paired.

Broader findings and caveats from the paper: VDJdb matching was skewed toward anti-spike CD8 responses and likely underestimated virus-specific expansions, missing private and CD4 specificities.

Libraries were constructed by 5' RACE. Sequencing used a NextSeq 500. The TCR library protocol attached unique molecular identifiers to individual cDNA molecules to correct for sequencing error and PCR bias. Both TCR alpha and beta chains were sequenced, and tight co-correlation was observed between alpha and beta sequence abundances in each sample. For the original study's pipeline: Decombinator V4 was used to perform V gene, J gene and CDR3 annotation of TCR sequences. TCRs were defined as expanded if a significant change between any two time points was detected under a Poisson model with p below 0.0001. TCR abundances were normalised to the total number of TCRs sequenced per sample and expressed as counts per million. MAIT TCRs were defined by TRAV1-2 paired with TRAJ12, TRAJ20 or TRAJ33, and iNKT TCRs by TRAV10 paired with TRAJ18. VDJdb, accessed 1 November 2021, was searched for CMV, EBV and SARS-CoV-2 annotated TCRs, with TCRs annotated for multiple antigens excluded. TCRdb cleaned the public reads at Q25 with fastp, built clones with MiXCR and kept in-frame beta chains. Every entry covers one CDR3 protein and lists the most common genes and DNA from its rows. TCRdb, not the authors, supplied the V and J calls. The sample table holds some 80,000 distinct CDR3 sequences, of which about an eighth were seen once. Approximately 1.3% of the sample belongs to the ten largest clones.

From its cysteine to its phenylalanine, the CDR3 spans 16 amino acids. Of the read, only the CDR3 DNA is kept; its 48 bases are in frame from base 1. V gives up 0 bases and J gives up 8 bases, and the segment between their germline ends measures 16 bases. In the germline V gene, CDR1 corresponds to SGHDN and CDR2 to FVKESK. This clonotype showed up just a few times. This clone's antigen is unknown. No base qualities exist here, and no much larger clone lies one base off it. Set within a cohort of healthcare workers in London, UK, this nested case-control study involved weekly PCR testing of nasopharyngeal swabs along with blood sampling. Healthcare workers were recruited during the week of the UK lockdown, between 23 and 31 March 2020, and followed weekly for up to roughly 15 weeks.

The rearrangement combines TRBV14 with TRBJ1-4; confidence is insufficient to name the D gene. The material sequenced was whole blood. The TCR sequence derives from an adult who was a healthcare worker with PCR-confirmed SARS-CoV-2 infection or an uninfected control (not recorded which). The CDR3 protein sequence reads: CASSQEGGLTEEKLFF. The DNA sequence follows: TGTGCCAGCAGCCAAGAGGGAGGCCTGACGGAGGAAAAACTGTTTTTT.